This entry concerns a single TCR beta chain. Its antigen remains unknown. The data derive from a study of cytomegalovirus exposure and HLA in healthy donors. Study as a whole: Researchers found that roughly 80% of 398 genotyped donors fell within the Caucasian-associated ancestry cluster. Study-level results: A later examination showed that TCR association rates differed by HLA locus, with DRB1 most and HLA-C fewest. Later analysis suggested most CMV-associated TCR beta chains were HLA-restricted.

V lost 0 bases and J lost 5, with 11 bases in between. The germline V gene encodes CDR1 SGHNT and CDR2 YYREEE (reference sequence). This CDR3 is built from 14 residues. The PCR employed 60 Vbeta primers together with 13 Jbeta primers. Profiling relied on immunoSEQ multiplex PCR, and the TCRdb table lists in-frame clones only, not all of them. Among about 170,000 clones listed, about four fifths were seen once. This chain joins TRBV5-4 and TRBJ2-5, with D hard to call. The source material was PBMCs. This clonotype was obtained from a male donor in good health and CMV-seronegative. The CDR3 loop is CASSLAGRPETQYF. The DNA of the CDR3 is TGTGCCAGCAGCTTGGCAGGCAGACCGGAGACCCAGTACTTC.